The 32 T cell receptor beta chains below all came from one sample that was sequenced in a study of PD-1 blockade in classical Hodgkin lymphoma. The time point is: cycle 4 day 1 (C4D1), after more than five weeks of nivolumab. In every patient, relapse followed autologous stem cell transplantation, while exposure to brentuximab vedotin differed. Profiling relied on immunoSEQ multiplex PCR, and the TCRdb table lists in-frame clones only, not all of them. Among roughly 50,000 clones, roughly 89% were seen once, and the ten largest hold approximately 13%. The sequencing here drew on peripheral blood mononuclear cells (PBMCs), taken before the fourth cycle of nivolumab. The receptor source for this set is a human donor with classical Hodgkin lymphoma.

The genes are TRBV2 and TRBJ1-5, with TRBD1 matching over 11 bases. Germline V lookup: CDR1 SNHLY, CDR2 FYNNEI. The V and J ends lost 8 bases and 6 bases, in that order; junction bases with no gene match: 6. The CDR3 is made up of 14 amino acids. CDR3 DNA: TGTGCCAGCTCCGGGACAGGGGGGATTCAGCCCCAGCATTTT. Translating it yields CASSGTGGIQPQHF.

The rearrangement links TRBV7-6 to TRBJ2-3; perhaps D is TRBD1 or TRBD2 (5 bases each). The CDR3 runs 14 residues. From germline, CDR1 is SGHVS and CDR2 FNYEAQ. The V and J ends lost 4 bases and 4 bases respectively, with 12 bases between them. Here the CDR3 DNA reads TGTGCCAGCAGCTCCGGGACCGGTTCAGATACGCAGTATTTT. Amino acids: CASSSGTGSDTQYF.

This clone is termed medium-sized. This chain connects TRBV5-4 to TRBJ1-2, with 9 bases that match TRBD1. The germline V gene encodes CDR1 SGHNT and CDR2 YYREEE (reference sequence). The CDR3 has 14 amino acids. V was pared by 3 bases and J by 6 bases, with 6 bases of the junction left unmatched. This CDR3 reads CASSSPGQGHGYTF. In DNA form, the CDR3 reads TGTGCCAGCAGCTCACCGGGACAGGGACATGGCTACACCTTC.

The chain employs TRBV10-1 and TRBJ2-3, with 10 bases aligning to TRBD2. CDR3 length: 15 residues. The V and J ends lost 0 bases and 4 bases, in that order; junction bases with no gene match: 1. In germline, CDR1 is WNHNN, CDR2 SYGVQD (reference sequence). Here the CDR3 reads CASSESLAGADTQYF. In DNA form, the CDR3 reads TGCGCCAGCAGTGAGTCCCTAGCGGGGGCAGATACGCAGTATTTT.

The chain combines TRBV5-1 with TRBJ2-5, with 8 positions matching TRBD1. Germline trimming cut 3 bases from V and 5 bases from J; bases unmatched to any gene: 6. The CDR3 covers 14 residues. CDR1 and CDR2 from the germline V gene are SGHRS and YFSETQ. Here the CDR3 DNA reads TGCGCCAGCAGCTCATCAGGGGGCGAGGAGACCCAGTACTTC. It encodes CASSSSGGEETQYF. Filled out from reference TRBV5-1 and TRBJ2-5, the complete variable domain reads KAGVTQTPRYLIKTRGQQVTLSCSPISGHRSVSWYQQTPGQGLQFLFEYFSETQRNKGNFPGRFSGRQFSNSRSEMNVSTLELGDSALYLCASSSSGGEETQYFGPGTRLLVL.

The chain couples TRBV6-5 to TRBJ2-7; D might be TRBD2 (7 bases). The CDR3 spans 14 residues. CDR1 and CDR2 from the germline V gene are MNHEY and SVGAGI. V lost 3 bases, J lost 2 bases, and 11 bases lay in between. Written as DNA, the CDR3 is TGTGCCAGCAGTTATGGCGGGGGCACCTACGAGCAGTACTTC. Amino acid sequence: CASSYGGGTYEQYF.

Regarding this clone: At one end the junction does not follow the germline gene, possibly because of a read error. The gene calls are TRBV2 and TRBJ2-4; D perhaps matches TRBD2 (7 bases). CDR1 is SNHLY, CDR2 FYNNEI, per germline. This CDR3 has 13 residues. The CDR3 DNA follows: TGTGCCAGCAGCGGGGAGGGGGTGGCGGTGGGGCACTTC. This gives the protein CASSGEGVAVGHF.

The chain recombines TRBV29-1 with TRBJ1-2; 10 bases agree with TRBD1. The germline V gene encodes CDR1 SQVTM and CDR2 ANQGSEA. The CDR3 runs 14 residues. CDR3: CVITTGQGGRGYTF. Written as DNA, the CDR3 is TGCGTCATCACGACCGGACAGGGGGGGAGAGGCTACACCTTC.

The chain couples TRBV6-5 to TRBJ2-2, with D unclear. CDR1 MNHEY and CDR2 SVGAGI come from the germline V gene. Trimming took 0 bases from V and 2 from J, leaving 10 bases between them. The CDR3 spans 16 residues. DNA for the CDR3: TGTGCCAGCAGTTACTCGAAACTGCGAAACACCGGGGAGCTGTTTTTT. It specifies CASSYSKLRNTGELFF.

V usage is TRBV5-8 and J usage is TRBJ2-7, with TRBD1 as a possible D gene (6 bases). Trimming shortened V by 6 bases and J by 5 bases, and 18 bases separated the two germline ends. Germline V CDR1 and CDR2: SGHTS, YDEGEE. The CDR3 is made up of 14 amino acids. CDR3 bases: TGTGCCAGCACCTTCCAGCAGGGGTTCGACGAGCAGTACTTC. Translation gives CASTFQQGFDEQYF.

As DNA, the CDR3 is TGCGCCAGCAGCTTGGGCCTCCATGCCAGACTCTATGGCTACACCTTC. Protein sequence: CASSLGLHARLYGYTF. The rearrangement joins TRBV5-1 to TRBJ1-2; D is ambiguous. V was clipped by 0 bases and J by 4 bases, with 16 bases between them. This CDR3 is built from 16 residues. CDR1 is SGHRS, CDR2 YFSETQ, per germline. Filled out from reference TRBV5-1 and TRBJ1-2, the complete variable domain reads KAGVTQTPRYLIKTRGQQVTLSCSPISGHRSVSWYQQTPGQGLQFLFEYFSETQRNKGNFPGRFSGRQFSNSRSEMNVSTLELGDSALYLCASSLGLHARLYGYTFGSGTRLTVV.

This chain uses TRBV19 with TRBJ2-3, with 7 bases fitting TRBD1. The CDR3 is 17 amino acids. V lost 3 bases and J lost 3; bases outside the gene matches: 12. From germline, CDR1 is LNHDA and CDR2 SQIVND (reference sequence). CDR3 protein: CASSISASGGATDTQYF. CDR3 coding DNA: TGTGCCAGTAGTATCTCAGCCTCAGGGGGTGCAACAGATACGCAGTATTTT.

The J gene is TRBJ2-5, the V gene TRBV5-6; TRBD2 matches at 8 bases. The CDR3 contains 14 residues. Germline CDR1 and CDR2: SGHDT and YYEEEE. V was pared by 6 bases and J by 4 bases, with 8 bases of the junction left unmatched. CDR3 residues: CASNRAGAGETQYF. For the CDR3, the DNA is TGTGCCAGCAACAGAGCGGGAGCAGGAGAGACCCAGTACTTC.

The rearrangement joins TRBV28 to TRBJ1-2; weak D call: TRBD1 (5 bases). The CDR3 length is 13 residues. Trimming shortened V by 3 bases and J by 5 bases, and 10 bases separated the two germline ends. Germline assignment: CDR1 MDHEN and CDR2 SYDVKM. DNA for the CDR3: TGTGCCAGCAGTTTCCGGGGGAGTTATGGCTACACCTTC. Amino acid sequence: CASSFRGSYGYTF.

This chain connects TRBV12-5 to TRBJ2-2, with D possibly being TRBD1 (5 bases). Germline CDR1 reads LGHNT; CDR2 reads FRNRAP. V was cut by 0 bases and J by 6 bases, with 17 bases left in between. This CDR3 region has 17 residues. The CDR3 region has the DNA TGTGCTAGTGGTTTGGTACTTGGGGCTACAATCGCCGGGGAGCTGTTTTTT. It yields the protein CASGLVLGATIAGELFF.

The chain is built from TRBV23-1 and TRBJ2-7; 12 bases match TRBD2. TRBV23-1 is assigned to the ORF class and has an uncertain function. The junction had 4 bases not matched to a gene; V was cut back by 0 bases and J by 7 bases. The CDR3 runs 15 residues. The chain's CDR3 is CASSQSASGRGEQYF. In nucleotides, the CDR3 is TGCGCCAGCAGTCAATCGGCTAGCGGGAGGGGAGAGCAGTACTTC.

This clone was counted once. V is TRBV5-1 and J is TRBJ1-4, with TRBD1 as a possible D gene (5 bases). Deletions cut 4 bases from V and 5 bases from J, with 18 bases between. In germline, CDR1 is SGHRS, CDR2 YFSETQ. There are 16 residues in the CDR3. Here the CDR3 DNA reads TGCGCCAGCAGCAACCAGGGCGGCATACTGAATGAAAAACTGTTTTTT. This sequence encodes CASSNQGGILNEKLFF.

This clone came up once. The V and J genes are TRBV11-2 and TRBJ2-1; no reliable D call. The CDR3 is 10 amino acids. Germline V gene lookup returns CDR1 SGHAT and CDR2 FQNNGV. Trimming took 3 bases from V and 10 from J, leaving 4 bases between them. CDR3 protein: CASSFVEQFF. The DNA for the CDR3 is TGTGCCAGCAGCTTCGTAGAGCAGTTCTTC.

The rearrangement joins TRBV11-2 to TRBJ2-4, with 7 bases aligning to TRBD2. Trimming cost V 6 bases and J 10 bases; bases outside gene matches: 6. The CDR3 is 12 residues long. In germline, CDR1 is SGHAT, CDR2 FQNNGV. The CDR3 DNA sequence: TGTGCCAGCAGTTCCCCCGGGGGGATTCAGTACTTC. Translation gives CASSSPGGIQYF.

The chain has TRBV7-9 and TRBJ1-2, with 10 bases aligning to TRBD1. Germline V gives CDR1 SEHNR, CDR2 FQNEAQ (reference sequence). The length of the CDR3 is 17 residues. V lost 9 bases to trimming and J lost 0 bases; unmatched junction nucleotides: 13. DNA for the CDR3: TGTGCCAGTACTACCCTGGGACAGGGGACTTCTAACTATGGCTACACCTTC. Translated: CASTTLGQGTSNYGYTF.

The CDR3 here is CASSEGTSQGNQPQHF. In DNA, the CDR3 is TGTGCCAGCAGTGAAGGGACATCTCAGGGCAATCAGCCCCAGCATTTT. The chain joins TRBV6-1 to TRBJ1-5, with a weak D call TRBD1 (5 bases). CDR1 and CDR2 from the germline V gene are MNHNS and SASEGT. This CDR3 region has 16 residues. Trimming stripped 1 base from V and 2 bases from J, with 12 bases between.

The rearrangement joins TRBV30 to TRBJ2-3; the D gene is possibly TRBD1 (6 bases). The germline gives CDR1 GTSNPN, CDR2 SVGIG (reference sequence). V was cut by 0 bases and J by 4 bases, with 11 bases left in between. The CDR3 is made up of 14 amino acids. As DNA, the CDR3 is TGTGCCTGGAGTGTAGGCAGGGGAGCAGATACGCAGTATTTT. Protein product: CAWSVGRGADTQYF. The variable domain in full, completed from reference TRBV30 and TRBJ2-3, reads SQTIHQWPATLVQPVGSPLSLECTVEGTSNPNLYWYRQAAGRGLQLLFYSVGIGQISSEVPQNLSASRPQDRQFILSSKKLLLSDSGFYLCAWSVGRGADTQYFGPGTRLTVL.

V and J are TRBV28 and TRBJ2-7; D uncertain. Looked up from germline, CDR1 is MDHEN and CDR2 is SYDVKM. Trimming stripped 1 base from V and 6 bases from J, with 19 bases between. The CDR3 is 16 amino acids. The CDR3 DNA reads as TGTGCCAGCAGTTTATACCCATATACCGTAGGTGTCGAGCAGTACTTC. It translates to CASSLYPYTVGVEQYF.

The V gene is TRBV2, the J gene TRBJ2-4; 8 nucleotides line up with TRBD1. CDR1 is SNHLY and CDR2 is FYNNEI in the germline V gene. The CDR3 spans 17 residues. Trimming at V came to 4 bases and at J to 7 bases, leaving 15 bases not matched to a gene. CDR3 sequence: CASSGGTGRPPGNIQYF. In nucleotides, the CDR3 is TGTGCCAGCAGTGGGGGGACAGGTAGGCCGCCAGGCAACATTCAGTACTTC.

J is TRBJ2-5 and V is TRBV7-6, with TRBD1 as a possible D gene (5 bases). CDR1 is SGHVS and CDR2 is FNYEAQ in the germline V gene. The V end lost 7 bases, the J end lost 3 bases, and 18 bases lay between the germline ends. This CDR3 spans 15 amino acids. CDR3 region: CASTLEGALEETQYF. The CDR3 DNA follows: TGTGCCAGCACCCTCGAAGGGGCATTGGAAGAGACCCAGTACTTC.

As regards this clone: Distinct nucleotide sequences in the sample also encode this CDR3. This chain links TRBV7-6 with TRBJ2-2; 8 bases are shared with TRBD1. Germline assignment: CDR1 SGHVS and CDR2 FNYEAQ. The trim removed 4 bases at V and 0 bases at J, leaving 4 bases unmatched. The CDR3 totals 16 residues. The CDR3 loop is CASSSMGQANTGELFF. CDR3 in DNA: TGTGCCAGCAGCTCCATGGGACAGGCGAACACCGGGGAGCTGTTTTTT.

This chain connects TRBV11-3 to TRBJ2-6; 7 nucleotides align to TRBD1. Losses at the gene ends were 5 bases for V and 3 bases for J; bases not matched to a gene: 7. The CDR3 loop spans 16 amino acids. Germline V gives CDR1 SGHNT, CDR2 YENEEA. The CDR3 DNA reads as TGTGCCAGCAGCACCCGGACAGGATATGGGGCCAACGTCCTGACTTTC. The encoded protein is CASSTRTGYGANVLTF.

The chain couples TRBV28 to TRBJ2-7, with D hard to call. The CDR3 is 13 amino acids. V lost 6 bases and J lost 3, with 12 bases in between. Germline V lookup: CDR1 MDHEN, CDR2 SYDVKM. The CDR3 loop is CASSSGSGYEQYF. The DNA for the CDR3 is TGTGCCAGCAGCTCGGGCTCAGGCTACGAGCAGTACTTC.

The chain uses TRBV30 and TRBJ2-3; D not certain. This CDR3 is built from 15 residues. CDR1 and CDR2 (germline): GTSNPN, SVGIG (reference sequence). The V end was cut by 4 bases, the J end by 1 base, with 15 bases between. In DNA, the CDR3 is TGTGCCTGGACCACCGGGCAGTTGGGCACAGATACGCAGTATTTT. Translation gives CAWTTGQLGTDTQYF.

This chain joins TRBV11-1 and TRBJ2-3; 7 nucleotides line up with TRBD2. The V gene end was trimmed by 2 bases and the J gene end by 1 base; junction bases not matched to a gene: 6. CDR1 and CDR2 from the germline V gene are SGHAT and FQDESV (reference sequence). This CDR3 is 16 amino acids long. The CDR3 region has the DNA TGTGCCAGCAGCTTAACCGGGAGGAGGGGCACAGATACGCAGTATTTT. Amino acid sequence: CASSLTGRRGTDTQYF.

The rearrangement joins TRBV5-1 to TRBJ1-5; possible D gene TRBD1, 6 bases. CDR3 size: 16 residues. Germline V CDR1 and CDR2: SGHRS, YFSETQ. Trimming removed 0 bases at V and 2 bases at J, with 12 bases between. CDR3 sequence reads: CASSLVPGVGNQPQHF. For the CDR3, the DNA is TGCGCCAGCAGCTTGGTGCCAGGGGTTGGCAATCAGCCCCAGCATTTT.

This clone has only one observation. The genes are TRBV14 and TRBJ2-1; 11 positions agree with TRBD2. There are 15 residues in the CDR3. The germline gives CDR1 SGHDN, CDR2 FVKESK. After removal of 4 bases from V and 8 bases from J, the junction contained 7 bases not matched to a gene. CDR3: CASSPASGRIYEQFF. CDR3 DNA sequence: TGTGCCAGCAGCCCCGCTAGCGGGAGGATCTATGAGCAGTTCTTC.